One and the same sample provided the 24 T cell receptor beta chains below, sequenced in a study of cytomegalovirus exposure and HLA in healthy donors. Primers for the PCR totalled 60 Vbeta and 13 Jbeta. Using immunoSEQ multiplex PCR, the repertoire was profiled, and TCRdb retains in-frame clones only, with some absent. The table has 120,000 or so clones, roughly two thirds seen once. The specimen was PBMCs. The receptors stem from a man between 25 and 39 years old in good health and CMV-seropositive.

The rearrangement links TRBV5-1 to TRBJ2-7; 7 nucleotides align to TRBD2. V was pared by 0 bases and J by 3 bases, with 9 bases of the junction left unmatched. This CDR3 comprises 16 residues. CDR1 and CDR2 from the germline V gene are SGHRS and YFSETQ. CDR3 bases: TGCGCCAGCAGCTTGGCCTCTAGCGGAGATTTCTACGAGCAGTACTTC. It is translated as CASSLASSGDFYEQYF. Full variable domain (missing parts from reference TRBV5-1 and TRBJ2-7): KAGVTQTPRYLIKTRGQQVTLSCSPISGHRSVSWYQQTPGQGLQFLFEYFSETQRNKGNFPGRFSGRQFSNSRSEMNVSTLELGDSALYLCASSLASSGDFYEQYFGPGTRLTVT.

This chain uses TRBV5-4 with TRBJ1-2; 7 bases are a match to TRBD1. Trimming cost V 4 bases and J 5 bases; bases outside gene matches: 8. Germline V CDR1 and CDR2: SGHNT, YYREEE (reference sequence). The CDR3 length is 14 residues. CDR3: CASSARGRGYGYTF. The CDR3 coding sequence is TGTGCCAGCAGCGCGAGGGGCAGGGGGTATGGCTACACCTTC.

A single count supports this clone. This chain connects TRBV7-8 to TRBJ2-5; 7 bases match TRBD2. The CDR3 totals 15 residues. The germline CDR1 and CDR2 sequences are SGHVS and FQNEAQ. V shed 3 bases and J 4 bases; nucleotides not matched to a gene: 8. CDR3 amino acids: CASSFFGSGVETQYF. The DNA for the CDR3 is TGTGCCAGCAGCTTTTTCGGGAGCGGGGTAGAGACCCAGTACTTC.

The J gene is TRBJ2-1, the V gene TRBV5-5, with 7 bases lining up with TRBD2. The CDR3 consists of 16 residues. V dropped 3 bases and J dropped 1; count of bases not matched to a gene: 7. CDR1 SGHKS and CDR2 YYEKEE come from the germline V gene (reference sequence). The CDR3 DNA reads TGTGCCAGCAGCTCGCGACTAGCTGCATCCTACAATGAGCAGTTCTTC. As protein: CASSSRLAASYNEQFF.

The chain links TRBV27 to TRBJ1-1; 8 nucleotides line up with TRBD1. Trimming at V came to 4 bases and at J to 3 bases, leaving 7 bases not matched to a gene. CDR1 is MNHEY and CDR2 is SMNVEV in the germline V gene (reference sequence). The CDR3 sequence is 15 residues long. As DNA, the CDR3 is TGTGCCAGCAGTTCCCCGACAGGGGTGGACACTGAAGCTTTCTTT. Translation: CASSSPTGVDTEAFF.

This clone was observed once. The V call is TRBV19, the J call TRBJ1-2, with 8 bases lining up with TRBD1. Germline V gene data show CDR1 as LNHDA and CDR2 as SQIVND (reference sequence). Unmatched junction bases numbered 12, after V lost 5 bases and J lost 4 bases. The CDR3 is made up of 16 amino acids. CDR3 residues: CASSPPTGASIYGYTF. The CDR3 nucleotides read TGTGCCAGTAGTCCCCCGACAGGGGCTTCCATCTATGGCTACACCTTC.

This chain connects TRBV7-2 to TRBJ2-1; 8 nucleotides line up with TRBD1. CDR1 is SGHTA and CDR2 is FQGNSA in the germline V gene. The CDR3 has 14 residues. Losses at the gene ends were 5 bases for V and 2 bases for J; bases not matched to a gene: 2. The CDR3 here is CASSADRAYNEQFF. In DNA form, the CDR3 reads TGTGCCAGCAGCGCGGACAGGGCCTACAATGAGCAGTTCTTC.

The J gene is TRBJ2-3, the V gene TRBV29-1, with 7 bases matching TRBD1. The V gene's germline CDR1 is SQVTM and CDR2 ANQGSEA. V shed 5 bases, J shed 6 bases, and the junction held 5 bases outside the gene matches. The CDR3 length is 12 residues. CDR3 sequence (DNA): TGCAGCGTTCAGGAACAGGGGGATACGCAGTATTTT. This encodes CSVQEQGDTQYF.

The chain has TRBV10-3 and TRBJ1-5; D is unresolved. The V end lost 9 bases, the J end lost 4 bases, and 10 bases lay between the germline ends. The CDR3 loop spans 12 amino acids. Germline CDR1 reads ENHRY; CDR2 reads SYGVKD. The chain's CDR3 is CAISLSNQPQHF. The CDR3 DNA sequence: TGTGCCATTTCGCTATCGAATCAGCCCCAGCATTTT.

There are a few counts of this clone. The chain employs TRBV29-1 and TRBJ1-2; the D gene is possibly TRBD1 (6 bases). Per the germline V gene, CDR1 is SQVTM and CDR2 is ANQGSEA. The CDR3 sequence is 15 residues long. The V and J ends lost 3 bases and 2 bases respectively, with 16 bases between them. For the CDR3, the DNA is TGCAGCGTTGATATAGGGGGTCGGCTCAACTATGGCTACACCTTC. Translation gives CSVDIGGRLNYGYTF.

The chain combines TRBV6-5 with TRBJ1-4, with 7 nucleotides matching TRBD1. The CDR3 has 15 amino acids. Germline CDR1 MNHEY, CDR2 SVGAGI. The V and J ends lost 0 bases and 5 bases, in that order; junction bases with no gene match: 3. Written as DNA, the CDR3 is TGTGCCAGCAGTTACTCTGCAGGGGGAAATGAAAAACTGTTTTTT. Translated, it gives CASSYSAGGNEKLFF.

This clone was counted a few times. The chain carries TRBV7-8 and TRBJ1-2, with no clear D. Germline assignment: CDR1 SGHVS and CDR2 FQNEAQ. V was pared by 1 base and J by 3 bases, with 3 bases between. The CDR3 contains 12 residues. The CDR3 DNA sequence: TGTGCCAGCAGCTTAGGCGACTATGGCTACACCTTC. Protein sequence: CASSLGDYGYTF.

The chain employs TRBV28 and TRBJ2-7; TRBD2 matches 16 bases. The length of the CDR3 is 18 residues. The germline gives CDR1 MDHEN, CDR2 SYDVKM. J was trimmed by 5 bases and V by 2 bases; bases with no gene match: 9. CDR3 loop: CASSLVGLAGGVANEQYF. The CDR3 region has the DNA TGTGCCAGCAGTTTAGTGGGACTAGCGGGAGGGGTGGCAAACGAGCAGTACTTC.

The chain recombines TRBV6-1 with TRBJ2-5; TRBD2 matches 13 bases. Germline V gene lookup returns CDR1 MNHNS and CDR2 SASEGT. This CDR3 comprises 15 residues. After removal of 6 bases from V and 5 bases from J, the junction contained 6 bases not matched to a gene. CDR3 region: CASRGTSGTRETQYF. CDR3 coding DNA: TGTGCCAGCAGAGGGACTAGCGGGACTCGGGAGACCCAGTACTTC.

The J gene is TRBJ2-3, the V gene TRBV27; D may be TRBD1 (6 bases). Germline V gene lookup returns CDR1 MNHEY and CDR2 SMNVEV (reference sequence). Trimming left V 5 bases short and J 1 base short, with 19 bases between. The CDR3 is made up of 17 amino acids. Here the CDR3 DNA reads TGTGCCAGCAGTCGTGGACAGCCCGCATCGGGCACAGATACGCAGTATTTT. Translating it yields CASSRGQPASGTDTQYF.

The rearrangement joins TRBV6-1 to TRBJ2-7, with TRBD2 matching over 7 bases. J gave up 2 bases and V 6 bases, and 10 bases lay outside the gene matches. Germline CDR1 reads MNHNS; CDR2 reads SASEGT. The CDR3 has 15 amino acids. The CDR3: CASRDSSAGAYEQYF. CDR3 nucleotide sequence: TGTGCCAGCAGGGACTCCTCTGCGGGGGCCTACGAGCAGTACTTC.

This chain links TRBV5-1 with TRBJ2-1, with 8 nucleotides matching TRBD2. Germline-derived CDR1 and CDR2 are SGHRS and YFSETQ. V trimming: 3 bases; J trimming: 2 bases; junction bases outside the gene matches: 13. The CDR3 is 18 amino acids. The DNA for the CDR3 is TGCGCCAGCAGCTCCGGGGATCTAGCGGGTCATCCCTACAATGAGCAGTTCTTC. It yields the protein CASSSGDLAGHPYNEQFF. The full variable domain, rest sourced from reference TRBV5-1 and TRBJ2-1, is KAGVTQTPRYLIKTRGQQVTLSCSPISGHRSVSWYQQTPGQGLQFLFEYFSETQRNKGNFPGRFSGRQFSNSRSEMNVSTLELGDSALYLCASSSGDLAGHPYNEQFFGPGTRLTVL.

Notes on this clone: The junction departs from germline at one end; a sequencing error may be responsible. The chain combines TRBV7-9 with TRBJ2-1; 13 positions match TRBD2. This CDR3 contains 17 residues. Germline lookup yields CDR1 SEHNR and CDR2 FQNEAQ (reference sequence). CDR3 sequence: CSSSLWTSGSGYNEQFF. The CDR3, as DNA: TGTTCCAGCAGCTTATGGACTAGCGGGAGTGGTTACAATGAGCAGTTCTTC. Full variable domain (remainder filled in from reference TRBV7-9 and TRBJ2-1): DTGVSQNPRHKITKRGQNVTFRCDPISEHNRLYWYRQTLGQGPEFLTYFQNEAQLEKSRLLSDRFSAERPKGSFSTLEIQRTEQGDSAMYLCSSSLWTSGSGYNEQFFGPGTRLTVL.

The gene calls are TRBV5-1 and TRBJ2-7, with D possibly matching TRBD2 (5 bases). V lost 2 bases and J 2 bases, leaving 8 bases between the germline ends. This CDR3 has 13 residues. Germline CDR1 reads SGHRS; CDR2 reads YFSETQ. The CDR3 here is CASSFGITYEQYF. DNA for the CDR3: TGCGCCAGCAGCTTCGGGATCACCTACGAGCAGTACTTC.

The chain is built from TRBV5-1 and TRBJ1-1, with unresolved D. This CDR3 is 13 amino acids long. Trimming removed 4 bases from V and 0 bases from J, with 7 bases in between. Looked up from germline, CDR1 is SGHRS and CDR2 is YFSETQ. CDR3 amino acids: CASSENLNTEAFF. In nucleotides, the CDR3 is TGCGCCAGCAGCGAGAATCTGAACACTGAAGCTTTCTTT.

This sequence joins TRBV5-6 and TRBJ2-7, with TRBD2 matching 7 bases. This CDR3 has 12 amino acids. Germline values: CDR1 SGHDT, CDR2 YYEEEE. V was clipped by 4 bases and J by 10 bases; unmatched bases: 8. As DNA, the CDR3 is TGTGCCAGCAGCCTAGGTCGGGACTACCAGTACTTC. Its translation is CASSLGRDYQYF.

CDR3 protein: CASSPSTGGDTEAFF. CDR3 nucleotide sequence: TGCGCCAGCAGCCCCTCGACAGGGGGGGACACTGAAGCTTTCTTT. The chain has TRBV5-1 and TRBJ1-1; 9 positions agree with TRBD1. The CDR3 is 15 amino acids. Germline-derived CDR1 and CDR2 are SGHRS and YFSETQ. V was pared by 4 bases and J by 3 bases, with 7 bases of the junction left unmatched.

V and J are TRBV4-2 and TRBJ2-7; 11 bases match TRBD2. The CDR3 length is 18 residues. Germline loops: CDR1 LGHNA, CDR2 YNFKEQ. Trimming cost V 3 bases and J 2 bases; bases outside gene matches: 12. The CDR3 loop reads CASSHPQSTSGTTYEQYF. In nucleotides, the CDR3 is TGTGCCAGCAGCCATCCACAATCGACTAGCGGGACCACCTACGAGCAGTACTTC.

The table lists this clone with a count of one. The chain employs TRBV5-4 and TRBJ2-5; 7 bases agree with TRBD2. The CDR3 contains 14 residues. The germline V gene has CDR1 SGHNT and CDR2 YYREEE (reference sequence). After removal of 4 bases from V and 4 bases from J, the junction contained 7 bases not matched to a gene. CDR3 coding DNA: TGTGCCAGCAGCCTGACTAGCTTGGGAGAGACCCAGTACTTC. Translated: CASSLTSLGETQYF.